One and the same sample provided the 21 T cell receptor beta chains below, sequenced in a study of T cells after yellow fever vaccination. TCRdb reprocessed the 5' RACE reads with MiXCR, giving one entry per CDR3 protein. The repertoire holds some 320,000 distinct CDR3 sequences, with approximately 4% as singletons. Material: PBMCs, obtained 5 days after the yellow fever booster vaccination. The receptors originated from a young man who received the YFV17D yellow fever vaccine.

This clonotype was observed many times. The V call is TRBV20-1, the J call TRBJ2-2; no definite D call. The CDR3 totals 15 residues. From germline, CDR1 is DFQATT and CDR2 SNEGSKA (reference sequence). V was shortened by 0 bases and J by 6 bases, with 14 bases between the two germline ends. The CDR3 region is CSARDEKGMAGELFF. In nucleotides, the CDR3 is TGCAGTGCTAGAGATGAGAAAGGAATGGCCGGGGAGCTGTTTTTT.

The J gene is TRBJ2-7, the V gene TRBV7-8, with a weak D call TRBD1 (5 bases). The germline V gene has CDR1 SGHVS and CDR2 FQNEAQ. Trimming removed 1 base at V and 3 bases at J, with 13 bases between. CDR3 length: 15 amino acids. The CDR3 protein is CASSLEGRVDYEQYF. The CDR3 region has the DNA TGTGCCAGCAGCTTAGAAGGCAGGGTAGACTACGAGCAGTACTTC.

The sample holds a few counts of this clonotype. The chain has TRBV5-1 and TRBJ2-5; tentatively, D is TRBD2 (6 bases). The CDR3 contains 16 residues. Per the germline V gene, CDR1 is SGHRS and CDR2 is YFSETQ. V was pared by 4 bases and J by 2 bases, with 18 bases between. CDR3 DNA: TGCGCCAGCAGCGGGGGGAATACAGGACTGCAAGAGACCCAGTACTTC. Translation gives CASSGGNTGLQETQYF.

This clonotype has ten or more counts. This chain uses TRBV7-9 with TRBJ2-5; 8 bases line up with TRBD2. From germline, CDR1 is SEHNR and CDR2 FQNEAQ (reference sequence). This CDR3 is built from 15 residues. J was trimmed by 0 bases and V by 6 bases; bases with no gene match: 6. CDR3: CASSSTSAHQETQYF. The CDR3 bases are TGTGCCAGCAGTTCGACTAGCGCCCACCAAGAGACCCAGTACTTC.

The chain joins TRBV5-6 to TRBJ2-7; a weak D match, TRBD1 (6 bases). The CDR3 spans 16 residues. Per germline, CDR1 SGHDT and CDR2 YYEEEE. Trimming took off 4 bases at V and 0 bases at J, with 17 bases between the two ends. CDR3 residues: CASSLLLRDNSYEQYV. In DNA form, the CDR3 reads TGTGCCAGCAGCCTGCTTCTCCGGGACAACTCCTACGAGCAGTACGTC.

The chain employs TRBV30 and TRBJ2-3; D call uncertain. The germline gives CDR1 GTSNPN, CDR2 SVGIG (reference sequence). CDR3 length: 13 amino acids. Trimming removed 4 bases from V and 2 bases from J, with 10 bases in between. The CDR3, as DNA: TGTGCCTGGACGCCCCCTTACACAGATACGCAGTATTTT. Protein: CAWTPPYTDTQYF.

The gene calls are TRBV29-1 and TRBJ2-1; TRBD1 aligns across 10 bases. V lost 5 bases and J lost 2; bases outside the gene matches: 9. The CDR3 has 16 amino acids. The germline V gene has CDR1 SQVTM and CDR2 ANQGSEA. The DNA of the CDR3 is TGCAGCGTTCTGCCGGGACAGGGGTTCGCCTACAATGAGCAGTTCTTC. Its translation is CSVLPGQGFAYNEQFF.

V and J are TRBV28 and TRBJ2-7; possibly TRBD1 for D (6 bases). The CDR3 runs 16 residues. The V end lost 10 bases, the J end lost 3 bases, and 25 bases lay between the germline ends. Germline lookup yields CDR1 MDHEN and CDR2 SYDVKM. CDR3 DNA: TGTGCCACCACCGCGACAGGATTTTTTCAATTCTACGAGCAGTACGTC. Translated, it gives CATTATGFFQFYEQYV.

This chain links TRBV19 with TRBJ1-5, with 9 positions matching TRBD1. Germline V gene data show CDR1 as LNHDA and CDR2 as SQIVND (reference sequence). With 7 bases clipped from V and 6 bases from J, the junction kept 13 bases outside the gene matches. CDR3 length: 16 amino acids. The CDR3 region is CASMGTGQGRVQPQHF. CDR3 bases: TGTGCCAGTATGGGGACCGGACAGGGGAGGGTTCAGCCCCAGCATTTT.

The table lists this clonotype with a few counts. The chain recombines TRBV6-5 with TRBJ2-2, with D uncertain. This CDR3 is 17 amino acids long. CDR1 and CDR2 from the germline V gene are MNHEY and SVGAGI. Trimming stripped 0 bases from V and 0 bases from J, with 11 bases between. The CDR3 region has the DNA TGTGCCAGCAGTTACTCAACAGCGCCTACGAACACCGGGGAGCTGTTTTTT. This gives the protein CASSYSTAPTNTGELFF.

This clonotype has more than one count but fewer than ten. CDR3 in amino acids: CASSLNGFTDTQYF. CDR3 DNA: TGTGCCAGCAGCTTAAACGGATTCACAGATACGCAGTATTTT. The rearrangement joins TRBV7-6 to TRBJ2-3; D not resolved. This CDR3 contains 14 residues. With 2 bases removed from V and 2 bases from J, the gap between germline ends came to 8 bases. Germline values: CDR1 SGHVS, CDR2 FNYEAQ.

This clonotype was found many times. The chain employs TRBV4-2 and TRBJ2-1; tentative D call: TRBD2 (7 bases). Trimming cost V 1 base and J 9 bases, with 19 bases left between them. This CDR3 has 16 residues. Germline V lookup: CDR1 LGHNA, CDR2 YNFKEQ. The CDR3 nucleotides read TGTGCCAGCAGCCAAGTATCCGCGGGGGCAAGGAGTGAGCAGTTCTTC. Translated, it gives CASSQVSAGARSEQFF.

The V gene is TRBV9, the J gene TRBJ2-3; D call uncertain. The CDR3 runs 14 residues. Trimming shortened V by 5 bases and J by 5 bases, and 15 bases separated the two germline ends. The germline V gene has CDR1 SGDLS and CDR2 YYNGEE. DNA of the CDR3: TGTGCCAGCAGTCTTCTGGGGTGGGGAGATACGCAGTATTTT. Translation gives CASSLLGWGDTQYF.

There are a few counts of this clonotype. The gene calls are TRBV3-1 and TRBJ2-3, with no clear D. Trimming took 2 bases from V and 8 from J, leaving 14 bases between them. CDR1 is LGHDT and CDR2 is YNNKEL in the germline V gene (reference sequence). The CDR3 is made up of 14 amino acids. The CDR3, as DNA: TGTGCCAGCAGCCAATTGGCCCCTAAGGGTACGCAGTATTTT. It specifies CASSQLAPKGTQYF.

This clonotype was counted many times. CDR3 protein: CASSPTSGLAGRNTQYF. In DNA form, the CDR3 reads TGTGCCAGCTCACCCACTTCGGGACTAGCGGGGCGAAATACGCAGTATTTT. The genes are TRBV18 and TRBJ2-3, with 13 bases aligning to TRBD2. Germline V gene lookup returns CDR1 KGHSH and CDR2 LQKENI. The CDR3 is made up of 17 amino acids. V was pared by 3 bases and J by 7 bases, with 10 bases of the junction left unmatched.

This clonotype was recorded a few times. The chain couples TRBV18 to TRBJ1-5, with 7 bases that match TRBD1. Per the germline V gene, CDR1 is KGHSH and CDR2 is LQKENI. J gave up 7 bases and V 5 bases, and 11 bases lay outside the gene matches. The CDR3 consists of 15 residues. The CDR3: CASSTGQEGYQPQHF. In DNA form, the CDR3 reads TGTGCCAGCTCAACCGGACAGGAGGGGTACCAGCCCCAGCATTTT.

This CDR3 reads CASSYSGYSQGEGYTF. DNA of the CDR3: TGTGCCAGCAGTTACTCTGGGTACTCCCAAGGAGAGGGCTACACCTTC. The V gene is TRBV6-5, the J gene TRBJ1-2, with no clear D. CDR1 is MNHEY and CDR2 is SVGAGI in the germline V gene. The CDR3 consists of 16 residues. The V gene lost 0 bases and the J gene lost 8 bases, with 19 bases spanning the gap.

The gene calls are TRBV5-6 and TRBJ2-7; the D gene could be TRBD1 or TRBD2 (5 bases each). The germline V gene encodes CDR1 SGHDT and CDR2 YYEEEE. The CDR3 runs to 13 residues. Trimming removed 2 bases at V and 5 bases at J, with 11 bases between. CDR3 sequence (DNA): TGTGCCAGCAGCTTCTCCGGGGCAGACGAGCAGTACGTC. Translating it yields CASSFSGADEQYV.

This clonotype appeared many times. The chain recombines TRBV5-1 with TRBJ2-1; the D gene is possibly TRBD1 (6 bases). The CDR3 spans 13 residues. Germline V lookup: CDR1 SGHRS, CDR2 YFSETQ. V dropped 2 bases and J dropped 7 bases, with 10 bases sitting between them. The DNA of the CDR3 is TGCGCCAGCAGCTTTCGCAGGGGAAATGAGCAGTTCTTC. It specifies CASSFRRGNEQFF. Combining the CDR3 with reference TRBV5-1 and TRBJ2-1 gives the whole variable domain KAGVTQTPRYLIKTRGQQVTLSCSPISGHRSVSWYQQTPGQGLQFLFEYFSETQRNKGNFPGRFSGRQFSNSRSEMNVSTLELGDSALYLCASSFRRGNEQFFGPGTRLTVL.

This clonotype was counted only a few times. The chain has TRBV5-6 and TRBJ2-7; tentatively, D is TRBD2 (6 bases). This CDR3 comprises 14 residues. CDR1 is SGHDT, CDR2 YYEEEE, per germline. V was trimmed by 3 bases and J by 0 bases, leaving 10 bases between them. The CDR3: CASSWGVSSYEQYF. CDR3 coding DNA: TGTGCCAGCAGCTGGGGGGTCAGCTCCTACGAGCAGTACTTC.

This clonotype occurred a few times. This chain links TRBV27 with TRBJ2-3; 11 bases align to TRBD1. Per the germline V gene, CDR1 is MNHEY and CDR2 is SMNVEV (reference sequence). The CDR3 sequence is 15 residues long. Trimming took 6 bases from V and 2 from J; bases not matched to a gene: 4. The CDR3 is CASSQDRGHTDTQYF. CDR3 nucleotides: TGTGCCAGCAGCCAGGACAGGGGGCACACAGATACGCAGTATTTT.